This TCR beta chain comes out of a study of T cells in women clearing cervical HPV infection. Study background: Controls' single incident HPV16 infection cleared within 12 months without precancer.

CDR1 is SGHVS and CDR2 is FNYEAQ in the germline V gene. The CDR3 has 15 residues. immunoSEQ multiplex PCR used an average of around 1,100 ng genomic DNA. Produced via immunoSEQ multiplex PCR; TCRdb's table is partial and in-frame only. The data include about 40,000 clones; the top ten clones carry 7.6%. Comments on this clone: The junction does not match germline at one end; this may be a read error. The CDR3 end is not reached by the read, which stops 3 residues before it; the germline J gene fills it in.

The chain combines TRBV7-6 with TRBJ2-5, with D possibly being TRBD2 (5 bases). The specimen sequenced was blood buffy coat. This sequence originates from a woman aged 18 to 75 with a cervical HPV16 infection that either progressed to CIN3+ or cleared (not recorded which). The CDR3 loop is CTSSLGVWLAETQYF. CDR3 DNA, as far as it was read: TGTACCAGCAGCTTAGGAGTCTGGCTAGCAGAGACC.